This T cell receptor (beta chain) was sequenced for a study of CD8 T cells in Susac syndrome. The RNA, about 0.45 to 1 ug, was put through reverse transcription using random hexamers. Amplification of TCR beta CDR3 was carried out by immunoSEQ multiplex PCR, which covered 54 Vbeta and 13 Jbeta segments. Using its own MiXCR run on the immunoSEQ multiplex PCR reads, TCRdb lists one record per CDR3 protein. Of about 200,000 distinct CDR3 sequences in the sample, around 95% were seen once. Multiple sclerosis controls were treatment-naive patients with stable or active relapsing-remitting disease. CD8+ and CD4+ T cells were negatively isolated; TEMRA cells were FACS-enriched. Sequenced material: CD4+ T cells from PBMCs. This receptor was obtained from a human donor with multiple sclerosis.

As DNA, the CDR3 is TGCGCCAGCAGCCAGAAAGGGGTGAGCTACGAGCAGTACTTC. Amino acids: CASSQKGVSYEQYF. The chain combines TRBV4-1 with TRBJ2-7, with a weak D call TRBD1 (5 bases). This CDR3 has 14 residues. Between the trimmed V and J ends, which lost 3 bases and 3 bases, there was a span of 12 bases. Germline V gene lookup returns CDR1 MGHRA and CDR2 YSYEKL.